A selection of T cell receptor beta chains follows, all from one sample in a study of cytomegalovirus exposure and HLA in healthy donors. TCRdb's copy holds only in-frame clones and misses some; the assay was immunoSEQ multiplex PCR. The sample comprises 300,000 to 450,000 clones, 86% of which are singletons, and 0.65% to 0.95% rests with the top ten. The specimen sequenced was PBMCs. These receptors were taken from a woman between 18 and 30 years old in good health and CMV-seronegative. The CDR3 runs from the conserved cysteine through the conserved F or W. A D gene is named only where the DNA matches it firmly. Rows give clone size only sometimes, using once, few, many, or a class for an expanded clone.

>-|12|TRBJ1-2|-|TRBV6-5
CASSSTRGGYTF
TGTGCCAGCAGTTCTACCAGGGGTGGCTACACCTTC
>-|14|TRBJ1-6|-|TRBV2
CASSEVGAWSPLHF
TGTGCCAGCAGTGAGGTGGGGGCTTGGTCACCCCTCCACTTT
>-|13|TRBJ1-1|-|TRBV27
CASSPRQNTEAFF
TGTGCCAGCAGCCCCCGACAGAACACTGAAGCTTTCTTT
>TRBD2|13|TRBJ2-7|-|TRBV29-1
CSVDEAKGGQQYF
TGCAGCGTTGATGAGGCCAAGGGAGGGCAACAGTACTTC
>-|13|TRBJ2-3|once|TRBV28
CASSLSAADTQYF
TGTGCCAGCAGTCTGTCGGCGGCAGATACGCAGTATTTT
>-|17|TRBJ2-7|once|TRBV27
CASSLSVPRTSVYEQYF
TGTGCCAGCAGTTTATCCGTACCCAGGACAAGCGTCTACGAGCAGTACTTC
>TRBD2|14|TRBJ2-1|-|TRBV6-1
CATSSGRDGAEQFF
TGTGCCACCTCTAGTGGGAGGGACGGGGCCGAGCAGTTCTTC
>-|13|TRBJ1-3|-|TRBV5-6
CASSFGRWNTIYF
TGTGCCAGCAGCTTTGGGCGCTGGAACACCATATATTTT
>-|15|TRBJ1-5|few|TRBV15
CATSREQMSNQPQHF
TGTGCCACCAGCAGAGAACAAATGAGCAATCAGCCCCAGCATTTT
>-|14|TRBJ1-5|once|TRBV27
CASSFLGGGQPQHF
TGTGCCAGCAGTTTCTTAGGAGGCGGTCAGCCCCAGCATTTT
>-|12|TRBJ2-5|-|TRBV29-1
CSVAGVEETQYF
TGCAGCGTTGCGGGAGTAGAAGAGACCCAGTACTTC
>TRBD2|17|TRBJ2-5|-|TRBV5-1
CASSINGLAEGGETQYF
TGCGCCAGCAGCATAAACGGACTAGCGGAGGGGGGGGAGACCCAGTACTTC
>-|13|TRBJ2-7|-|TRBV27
CASSWGLQDEQYF
TGTGCCAGCAGTTGGGGACTTCAAGACGAGCAGTACTTC
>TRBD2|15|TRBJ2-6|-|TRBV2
CASSGLAAGANVLTF
TGTGCCAGCAGTGGACTAGCTGCTGGGGCCAACGTCCTGACTTTC
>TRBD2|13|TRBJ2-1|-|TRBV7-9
CASSFGGTTKQFF
TGTGCCAGCAGCTTTGGAGGGACTACTAAGCAGTTCTTC
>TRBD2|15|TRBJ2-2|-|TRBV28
CASRGRGLNTGELFF
TGTGCCAGCAGGGGGCGGGGGTTAAACACCGGGGAGCTGTTTTTT
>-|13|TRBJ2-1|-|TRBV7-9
CASSLGGFNEQFF
TGTGCCAGCAGCTTAGGAGGGTTCAATGAGCAGTTCTTC
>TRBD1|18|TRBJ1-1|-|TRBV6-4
CASSDLNTGTGGKTEAFF
TGTGCCAGCAGTGACCTAAATACCGGGACAGGGGGAAAAACTGAAGCTTTCTTT
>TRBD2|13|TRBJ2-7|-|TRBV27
CASRRSGSGEQYF
TGTGCCAGCAGACGAAGCGGGAGCGGCGAGCAGTACTTC
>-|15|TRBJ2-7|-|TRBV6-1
CASSDGSGLSYEQYF
TGTGCCAGCAGTGATGGTTCAGGGCTCTCCTACGAGCAGTACTTC
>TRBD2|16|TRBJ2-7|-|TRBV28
CASSLYPRGGQYEQYF
TGTGCCAGCAGTTTATACCCTCGCGGGGGGCAGTACGAGCAGTACTTC
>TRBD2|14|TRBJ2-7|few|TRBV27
CASSLLGGPYEQYF
TGTGCCAGCAGTTTATTGGGAGGGCCGTACGAGCAGTACTTC
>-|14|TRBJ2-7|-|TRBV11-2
CASSPGISGYEQYF
TGTGCCAGCAGCCCGGGTATCAGCGGCTACGAGCAGTACTTC
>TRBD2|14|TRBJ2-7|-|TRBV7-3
CASSLTLAGGEQYF
TGTGCCAGCAGCTTAACACTAGCGGGAGGCGAGCAGTACTTC
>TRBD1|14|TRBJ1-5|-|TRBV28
CASTMDRFGQPQHF
TGTGCCAGCACCATGGACAGGTTCGGTCAGCCCCAGCATTTT
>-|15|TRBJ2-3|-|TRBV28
CASSLTGSYSDTQYF
TGTGCCAGCAGTTTAACCGGGAGTTACTCAGATACGCAGTATTTT
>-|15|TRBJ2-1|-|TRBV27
CASTSGTSSYNEQFF
TGTGCCAGCACCTCCGGAACTAGCTCCTACAATGAGCAGTTCTTC
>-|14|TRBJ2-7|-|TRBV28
CASSLLGGAGEQYF
TGTGCCAGCAGTTTATTGGGGGGGGCTGGCGAGCAGTACTTC
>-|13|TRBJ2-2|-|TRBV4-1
CASSATRTGELFF
TGCGCCAGCAGCGCAACTAGGACCGGGGAGCTGTTTTTT
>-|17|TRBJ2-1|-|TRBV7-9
CASSLSGARGSYNEQFF
TGTGCCAGCAGCTTGTCCGGGGCCAGGGGCTCCTACAATGAGCAGTTCTTC
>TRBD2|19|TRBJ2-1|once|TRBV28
CASSLIFASGGISYNEQFF
TGTGCCAGCAGTTTAATCTTCGCTAGCGGGGGGATATCCTACAATGAGCAGTTCTTC
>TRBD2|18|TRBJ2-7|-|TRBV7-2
CASSFRTSGKSEVYEQYF
TGTGCCAGCAGCTTCCGGACTAGCGGGAAATCTGAGGTGTACGAGCAGTACTTC
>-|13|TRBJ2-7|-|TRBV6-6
CASSYSLSREQYF
TGTGCCAGCAGTTACTCACTTAGTCGCGAGCAGTACTTC
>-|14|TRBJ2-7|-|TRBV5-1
CASSLADSRYEQYF
TGCGCCAGCAGCTTGGCTGACTCTCGATACGAGCAGTACTTC
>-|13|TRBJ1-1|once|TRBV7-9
CASSLKGGTEAFF
TGTGCCAGCAGCTTAAAGGGAGGGACTGAAGCTTTCTTT
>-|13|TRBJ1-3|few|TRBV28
CASSLSAGNTIYF
TGTGCCAGCAGTTTATCTGCTGGAAACACCATATATTTT
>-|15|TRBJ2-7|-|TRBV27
CASSLNIGGSYEQYF
TGTGCCAGCAGTTTAAACATCGGCGGTTCCTACGAGCAGTACTTC
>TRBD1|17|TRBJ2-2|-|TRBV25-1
CASSERWGQGNTGELFF
TGTGCCAGCAGTGAGAGATGGGGACAGGGCAACACCGGGGAGCTGTTTTTT
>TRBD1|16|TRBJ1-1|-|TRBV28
CASSSGAYRGSHWAFF
TGTGCCAGCAGTTCCGGGGCATACAGGGGCTCCCACTGGGCTTTCTTT
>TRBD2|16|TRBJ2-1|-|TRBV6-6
CASSYSGLAGVNEQFF
TGTGCCAGCAGTTACTCAGGGCTAGCGGGAGTCAATGAGCAGTTCTTC
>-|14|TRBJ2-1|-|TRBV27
CASSYGTNYNEQFF
TGTGCCAGCAGCTACGGGACAAACTACAATGAGCAGTTCTTC
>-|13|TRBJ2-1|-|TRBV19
CASSIDSYNEQFF
TGTGCCAGTAGTATCGATAGCTACAATGAGCAGTTCTTC
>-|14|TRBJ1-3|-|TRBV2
CASQGQPSGNTIYF
TGTGCCAGCCAGGGGCAGCCCTCTGGAAACACCATATATTTT
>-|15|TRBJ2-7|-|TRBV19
CASSIGSQAHYEQYF
TGTGCCAGTAGTATAGGCTCGCAGGCTCACTACGAGCAGTACTTC
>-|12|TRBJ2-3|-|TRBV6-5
CASRSHADTQYF
TGTGCCAGCAGATCACACGCAGATACGCAGTATTTT
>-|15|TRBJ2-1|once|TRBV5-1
CASSPTGETYNEQFF
TGCGCCAGCAGCCCGACGGGGGAAACCTACAATGAGCAGTTCTTC
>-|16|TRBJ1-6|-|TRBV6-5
CASSYLPPSLNSPLHF
TGTGCCAGCAGTTACCTCCCCCCCAGTCTGAATTCACCCCTCCACTTT
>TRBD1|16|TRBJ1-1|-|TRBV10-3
CAISESMGQGGTEAFF
TGTGCCATCAGTGAGTCTATGGGACAGGGGGGTACTGAAGCTTTCTTT
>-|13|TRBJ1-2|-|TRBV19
CASSMVGAYGYTF
TGTGCCAGTAGTATGGTTGGGGCTTATGGCTACACCTTC
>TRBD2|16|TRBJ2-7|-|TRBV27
CASSPGGSGGPYEQYF
TGTGCCAGCAGCCCGGGGGGGAGCGGGGGACCCTACGAGCAGTACTTC
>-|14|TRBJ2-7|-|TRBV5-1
CASRNPWGAYEQYF
TGCGCCAGCAGGAACCCATGGGGAGCCTACGAGCAGTACTTC
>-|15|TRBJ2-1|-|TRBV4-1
CASSQAGTTNNEQFF
TGCGCCAGCAGCCAAGCCGGGACAACGAACAATGAGCAGTTCTTC
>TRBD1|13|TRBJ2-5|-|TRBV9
CASSAGTEETQYF
TGTGCCAGCAGCGCCGGGACAGAGGAGACCCAGTACTTC
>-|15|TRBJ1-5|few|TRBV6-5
CASSRQPYSNQPQHF
TGTGCCAGCAGTCGACAGCCGTATAGCAATCAGCCCCAGCATTTT
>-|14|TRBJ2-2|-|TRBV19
CASRPRRGTGELFF
TGTGCCAGTAGGCCAAGGCGCGGGACCGGGGAGCTGTTTTTT